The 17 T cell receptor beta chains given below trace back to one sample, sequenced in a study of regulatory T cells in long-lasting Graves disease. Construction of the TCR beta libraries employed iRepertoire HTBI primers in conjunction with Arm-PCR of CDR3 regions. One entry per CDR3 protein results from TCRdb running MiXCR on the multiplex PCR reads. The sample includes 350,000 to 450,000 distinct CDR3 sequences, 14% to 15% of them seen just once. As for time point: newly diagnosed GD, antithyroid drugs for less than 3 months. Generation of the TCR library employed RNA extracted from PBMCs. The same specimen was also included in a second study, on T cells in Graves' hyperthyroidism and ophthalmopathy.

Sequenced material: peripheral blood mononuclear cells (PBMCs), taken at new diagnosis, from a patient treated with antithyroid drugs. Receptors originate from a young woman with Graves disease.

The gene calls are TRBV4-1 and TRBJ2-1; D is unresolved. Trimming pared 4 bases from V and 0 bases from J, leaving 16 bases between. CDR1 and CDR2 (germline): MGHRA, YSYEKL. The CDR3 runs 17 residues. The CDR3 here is CASSLGRSRSSYNEQFF. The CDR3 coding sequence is TGCGCCAGCAGCCTAGGTCGTAGCCGGAGCTCCTACAATGAGCAGTTCTTC.

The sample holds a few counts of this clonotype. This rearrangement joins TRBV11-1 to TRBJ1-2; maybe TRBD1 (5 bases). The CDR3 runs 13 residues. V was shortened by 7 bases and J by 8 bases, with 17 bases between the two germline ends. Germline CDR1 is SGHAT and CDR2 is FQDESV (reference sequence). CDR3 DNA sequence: TGTGCCAGCAACCCCGCGGCGGGGGGGGGCTACACCTTC. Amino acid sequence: CASNPAAGGGYTF.

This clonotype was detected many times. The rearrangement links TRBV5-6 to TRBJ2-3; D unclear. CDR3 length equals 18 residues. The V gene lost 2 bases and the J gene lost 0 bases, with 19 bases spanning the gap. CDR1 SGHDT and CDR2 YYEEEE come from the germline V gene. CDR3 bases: TGTGCCAGCAGCTTCTGGCTTGGTAGTGCGGTAAGCACAGATACGCAGTATTTT. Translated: CASSFWLGSAVSTDTQYF.

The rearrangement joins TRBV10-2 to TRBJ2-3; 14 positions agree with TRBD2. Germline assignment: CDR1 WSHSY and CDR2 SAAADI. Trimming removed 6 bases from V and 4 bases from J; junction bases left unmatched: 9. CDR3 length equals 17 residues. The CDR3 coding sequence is TGCGCCAGCAGACCGATTGGGACTAGCGGGAGCTCAGATACGCAGTATTTT. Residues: CASRPIGTSGSSDTQYF.

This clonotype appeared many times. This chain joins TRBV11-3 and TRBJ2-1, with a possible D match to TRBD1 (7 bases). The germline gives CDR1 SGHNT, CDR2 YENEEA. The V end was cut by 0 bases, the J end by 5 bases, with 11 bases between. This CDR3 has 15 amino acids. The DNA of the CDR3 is TGTGCCAGCAGCTTAGATCAGGGGGGTAACAATGAGCAGTTCTTC. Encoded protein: CASSLDQGGNNEQFF.

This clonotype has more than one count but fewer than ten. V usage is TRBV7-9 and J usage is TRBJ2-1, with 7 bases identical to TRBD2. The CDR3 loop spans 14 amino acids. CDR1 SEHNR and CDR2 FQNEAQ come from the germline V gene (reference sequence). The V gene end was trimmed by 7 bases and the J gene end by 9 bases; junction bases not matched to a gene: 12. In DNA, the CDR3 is TGTGCCAGCACCCCGGGACCCGCGGGAGTTGAGCAGTTCTTC. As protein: CASTPGPAGVEQFF. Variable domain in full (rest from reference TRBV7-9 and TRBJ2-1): DTGVSQNPRHKITKRGQNVTFRCDPISEHNRLYWYRQTLGQGPEFLTYFQNEAQLEKSRLLSDRFSAERPKGSFSTLEIQRTEQGDSAMYLCASTPGPAGVEQFFGPGTRLTVL.

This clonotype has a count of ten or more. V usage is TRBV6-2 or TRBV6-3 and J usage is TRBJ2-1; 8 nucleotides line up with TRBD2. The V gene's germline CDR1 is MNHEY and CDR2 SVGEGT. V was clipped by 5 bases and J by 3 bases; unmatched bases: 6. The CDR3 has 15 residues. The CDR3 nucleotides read TGTGCCAGCAGTGTACTAGCGGACAACTACAATGAGCAGTTCTTC. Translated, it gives CASSVLADNYNEQFF.

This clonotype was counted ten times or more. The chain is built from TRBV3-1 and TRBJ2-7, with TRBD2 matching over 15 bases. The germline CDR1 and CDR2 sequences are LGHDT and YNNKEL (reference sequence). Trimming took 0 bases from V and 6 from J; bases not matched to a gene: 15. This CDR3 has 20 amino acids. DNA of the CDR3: TGTGCCAGCAGCCAAGATCTCGGACTAGCGGGAGGGCTGATAAGGTGCGAGCAGTACTTC. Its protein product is CASSQDLGLAGGLIRCEQYF.

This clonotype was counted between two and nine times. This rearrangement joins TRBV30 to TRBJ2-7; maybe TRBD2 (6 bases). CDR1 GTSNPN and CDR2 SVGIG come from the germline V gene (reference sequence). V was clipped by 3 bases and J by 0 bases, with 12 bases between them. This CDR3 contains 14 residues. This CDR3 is CAWSHSGYSYEQYF. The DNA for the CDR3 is TGTGCCTGGAGCCATAGCGGTTACTCCTACGAGCAGTACTTC.

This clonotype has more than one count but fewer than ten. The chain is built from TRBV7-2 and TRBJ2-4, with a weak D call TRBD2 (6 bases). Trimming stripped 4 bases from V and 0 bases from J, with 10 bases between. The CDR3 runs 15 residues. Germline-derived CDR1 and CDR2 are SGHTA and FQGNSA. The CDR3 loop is CASSWRGVAKNIQYF. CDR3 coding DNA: TGTGCCAGCAGCTGGAGGGGAGTAGCCAAAAACATTCAGTACTTC.

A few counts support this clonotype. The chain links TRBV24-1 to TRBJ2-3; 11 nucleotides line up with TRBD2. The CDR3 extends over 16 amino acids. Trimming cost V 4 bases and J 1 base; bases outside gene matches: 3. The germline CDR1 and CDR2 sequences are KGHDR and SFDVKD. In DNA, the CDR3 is TGTGCCACCAGTGACACTAGCGGGAGTCGCACAGATACGCAGTATTTT. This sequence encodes CATSDTSGSRTDTQYF.

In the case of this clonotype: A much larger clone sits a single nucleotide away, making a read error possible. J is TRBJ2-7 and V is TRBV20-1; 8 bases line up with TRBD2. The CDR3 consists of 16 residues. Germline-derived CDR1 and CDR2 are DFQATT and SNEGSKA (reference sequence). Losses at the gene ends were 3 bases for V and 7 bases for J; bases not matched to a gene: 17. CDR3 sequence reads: CSASDSGAGDYNEQYF. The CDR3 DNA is TGCAGTGCTAGTGATAGCGGGGCTGGAGACTACAATGAGCAGTACTTC.

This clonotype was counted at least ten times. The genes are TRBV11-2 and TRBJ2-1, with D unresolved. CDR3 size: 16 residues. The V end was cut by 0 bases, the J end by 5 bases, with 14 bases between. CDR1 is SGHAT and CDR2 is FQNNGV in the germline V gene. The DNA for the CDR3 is TGTGCCAGCAGCTTAGATCTGTCCCACGCTAACAATGAGCAGTTCTTC. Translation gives CASSLDLSHANNEQFF.

This CDR3 reads CASIWTGENSPLHF. Written as DNA, the CDR3 is TGTGCCAGCATCTGGACAGGGGAAAATTCACCCCTCCACTTT. The J gene is TRBJ1-6, the V gene TRBV28; 9 bases are shared with TRBD1. Germline V lookup: CDR1 MDHEN, CDR2 SYDVKM. V trimming: 7 bases; J trimming: 7 bases; junction bases outside the gene matches: 5. CDR3 length: 14 residues.

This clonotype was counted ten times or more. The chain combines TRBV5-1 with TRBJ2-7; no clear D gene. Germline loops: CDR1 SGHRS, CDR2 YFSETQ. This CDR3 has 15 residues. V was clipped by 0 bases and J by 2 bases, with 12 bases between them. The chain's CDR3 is CASSLEGSRPYEQYF. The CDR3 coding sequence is TGCGCCAGCAGCTTGGAGGGTAGCCGCCCCTACGAGCAGTACTTC.

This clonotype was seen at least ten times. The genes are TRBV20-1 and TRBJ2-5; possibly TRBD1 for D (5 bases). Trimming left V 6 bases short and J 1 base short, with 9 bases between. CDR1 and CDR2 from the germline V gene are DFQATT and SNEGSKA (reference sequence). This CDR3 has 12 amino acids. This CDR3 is CSAPDSQETQYF. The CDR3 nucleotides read TGCAGTGCCCCTGACAGCCAAGAGACCCAGTACTTC.

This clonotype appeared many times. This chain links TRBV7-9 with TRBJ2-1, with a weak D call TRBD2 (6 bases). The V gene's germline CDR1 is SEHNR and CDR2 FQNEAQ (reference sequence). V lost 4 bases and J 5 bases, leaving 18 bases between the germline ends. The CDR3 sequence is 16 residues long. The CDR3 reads CASSSPGVSGHNEQFF. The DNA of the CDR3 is TGTGCCAGCAGCTCCCCTGGGGTTAGCGGCCACAATGAGCAGTTCTTC.